This T cell receptor (beta chain) comes out of a study of T cells in pancreatic ductal adenocarcinoma. Study-wide points: Comparisons of tumor and blood clonality may show falsely lower tumor diversity. Blood had more productive templates and roughly 8-fold more unique clonotypes than tumor. Mean clonality was about 0.12 in tumors and approximately 0.072 in blood, not significantly different.

TCRdb keeps only in-frame clones here, not all; method: immunoSEQ multiplex PCR. This sample carries 97,000 or so clones, roughly 95% of them seen once, and the ten largest clones take roughly 3%. V was shortened by 5 bases and J by 7 bases, with 15 bases between the two germline ends. The CDR3 is 13 amino acids. Germline CDR1 is SGHRS and CDR2 is YFSETQ. A remark on this clone: The antigen remains unidentified.

Surgery without prior neoadjuvant therapy was the treatment of the selected pancreatic ductal adenocarcinoma patients. This TCR was sampled from a human donor with pancreatic ductal adenocarcinoma. Sequenced: PBMCs. V usage is TRBV5-1 and J usage is TRBJ1-2; no firm D call. The CDR3: CASSPDGSGGYTF. For the CDR3, the DNA is TGCGCCAGCAGTCCTGACGGATCGGGTGGCTACACCTTC.